The 31 T cell receptor beta chains listed next were all sequenced from one sample in a study of sequential checkpoint blockade in melanoma. Treatment in this sample: randomized to nivolumab then ipilimumab (arm A) or the reverse (arm B). Only in-frame clones appear in the TCRdb table, and some are missing; sequencing was by immunoSEQ multiplex PCR. The data hold 40,000 or so clones, with 70% to 90% observed a single time. Material: CD8+ T cells sorted from blood (inferred from file names), obtained from a patient given nivolumab and ipilimumab in sequence. Every receptor here comes from a human donor with melanoma.

The chain carries TRBV6-1 and TRBJ2-7; 8 bases align to TRBD2. The CDR3 sequence is 18 residues long. V dropped 0 bases and J dropped 3; count of bases not matched to a gene: 13. Per germline, CDR1 MNHNS and CDR2 SASEGT. CDR3 amino acids: CASSEAYGSGTYYYEQYV. In DNA, the CDR3 is TGTGCCAGCAGTGAAGCATACGGTAGCGGGACCTATTACTACGAGCAGTACGTC.

CDR3 sequence reads: CASSLSPGNLYNEQFF. The CDR3 region has the DNA TGTGCCAGCAGTTTATCCCCAGGGAACCTTTACAATGAGCAGTTCTTC. The V and J genes are TRBV27 and TRBJ2-1; D might be TRBD1 (5 bases). This CDR3 is 16 amino acids long. The germline V and J ends were trimmed by 0 bases and 4 bases, with 13 bases remaining between them. Germline V CDR1 and CDR2: MNHEY, SMNVEV (reference sequence).

This clone was counted a single time. V usage is TRBV5-1 and J usage is TRBJ1-1; possible D gene TRBD1, 5 bases. Germline values: CDR1 SGHRS, CDR2 YFSETQ. The V end lost 4 bases, the J end lost 0 bases, and 16 bases lay between the germline ends. The CDR3 loop spans 16 amino acids. CDR3 loop: CASSPGPYPMNTEAFF. The CDR3 region has the DNA TGCGCCAGCAGCCCAGGGCCTTACCCTATGAACACTGAAGCTTTCTTT.

The chain employs TRBV21-1 and TRBJ1-1; the DNA was not used to check the table's D call, TRBD1. TRBV21-1 is a pseudogene locus. The length of the CDR3 is 15 residues. The CDR3 DNA reads TGTGCCAGCAGCTCACGACAGGGGGAGAACACTGAAGCTTTCTTT. This translates into CASSSRQGENTEAFF.

This chain links TRBV2 with TRBJ2-3, with D hard to call. V was shortened by 4 bases and J by 4 bases, with 3 bases between the two germline ends. This CDR3 comprises 11 residues. CDR1 is SNHLY, CDR2 FYNNEI, per germline. Written as DNA, the CDR3 is TGTGCCAGCAGTGCGTCAGATACGCAGTATTTT. This encodes CASSASDTQYF.

The chain recombines TRBV27 with TRBJ2-7; 9 positions agree with TRBD2. CDR1 is MNHEY and CDR2 is SMNVEV in the germline V gene (reference sequence). The CDR3 totals 15 residues. The junction had 5 bases not matched to a gene; V was cut back by 2 bases and J by 3 bases. The CDR3 spells CASSLGLAGSYEQYF. The CDR3, as DNA: TGTGCCAGCAGTTTAGGGCTAGCGGGAAGCTACGAGCAGTACTTC.

The rearrangement joins TRBV27 to TRBJ2-7, with TRBD2 matching 7 bases. The CDR3 sequence is 14 residues long. The ends lost 4 bases at V and 2 bases at J; junction bases unmatched: 5. Germline CDR1 is MNHEY and CDR2 is SMNVEV (reference sequence). Here the CDR3 DNA reads TGTGCCAGCAGTTCTGAACTAGCGCCCTACGAGCAGTACTTC. This codes for CASSSELAPYEQYF.

V and J are TRBV5-5 and TRBJ2-1; D perhaps matches TRBD1 (7 bases). V was cut by 3 bases and J by 10 bases, with 20 bases left in between. The germline V gene has CDR1 SGHKS and CDR2 YYEKEE (reference sequence). This CDR3 comprises 15 residues. CDR3 in DNA: TGTGCCAGCAGCTCCACGACAGGGACTTTTTGGGAGCAGTTCTTC. Protein: CASSSTTGTFWEQFF.

This clone was recorded only once. The rearrangement joins TRBV4-1 to TRBJ2-1; no clear D. CDR1 is MGHRA, CDR2 YSYEKL, per germline. The CDR3 sequence is 12 residues long. The V end lost 0 bases, the J end lost 10 bases, and 7 bases lay between the germline ends. This CDR3 is CASSQDSREQFF. The CDR3 nucleotides are TGCGCCAGCAGCCAAGACTCGCGAGAGCAGTTCTTC.

J is TRBJ2-1 and V is TRBV7-3; no reliable D call. V lost 0 bases and J lost 7, with 4 bases in between. The CDR3 runs 12 residues. The germline gives CDR1 SGHTA, CDR2 FQGTGA. CDR3 in amino acids: CASSLTRNEQFF. CDR3 DNA: TGTGCCAGCAGCTTAACGCGGAATGAGCAGTTCTTC.

V and J are TRBV2 and TRBJ1-1; no clear D. Looked up from germline, CDR1 is SNHLY and CDR2 is FYNNEI. Trimming stripped 10 bases from V and 8 bases from J, with 14 bases between. CDR3 length: 11 residues. CDR3 coding DNA: TGTGCCACGGAGGATCGGGCCGAAGCTTTCTTT. Translation: CATEDRAEAFF.

Worth noting for this clone: Within the sample, other DNA sequences also encode this same CDR3. This sequence joins TRBV7-9 and TRBJ2-7; TRBD2 matches at 11 bases. The CDR3 is 14 amino acids. Per germline, CDR1 SEHNR and CDR2 FQNEAQ (reference sequence). Trimming cost V 5 bases and J 6 bases; bases outside gene matches: 6. DNA for the CDR3: TGTGCCAGCAGCCTCGGGACTAGCGGCTTCGAGCAGTACTTC. Translation: CASSLGTSGFEQYF.

The J gene is TRBJ1-5, the V gene TRBV4-1, with a tentative D call TRBD1 (5 bases). Germline V CDR1 and CDR2: MGHRA, YSYEKL. This CDR3 region has 15 residues. V was clipped by 1 base and J by 6 bases, with 13 bases between them. CDR3 sequence (DNA): TGCGCCAGCAGCCAAGTTAGTCCTACAGGTCAGCCCCAGCATTTT. This sequence encodes CASSQVSPTGQPQHF.

The genes are TRBV15 and TRBJ2-5; 7 nucleotides align to TRBD1. The tail of the sequence fits TRBJ2-7 better, so the J call may be wrong. CDR1 and CDR2 from the germline V gene are LNHNV and YYDKDF (reference sequence). The CDR3 spans 14 residues. CDR3 sequence reads: CATSSVQGSYEQYF. The CDR3, as DNA: TGTGCCACCAGCAGTGTACAGGGGTCCTACGAGCAGTACTTC.

The chain recombines TRBV19 with TRBJ2-3; TRBD2 aligns across 8 bases. In germline, CDR1 is LNHDA, CDR2 SQIVND (reference sequence). With V trimmed by 3 bases and J by 1 base, 3 bases remained unmatched. This CDR3 contains 15 residues. The CDR3 nucleotides are TGTGCCAGTAGTATTGAAGCGGGAGGCACAGATACGCAGTATTTT. The encoded protein is CASSIEAGGTDTQYF.

This clone was recorded once. The rearrangement links TRBV19 to TRBJ1-5, with 11 bases lining up with TRBD1. J was trimmed by 3 bases and V by 7 bases; bases with no gene match: 8. Germline-derived CDR1 and CDR2 are LNHDA and SQIVND (reference sequence). The CDR3 consists of 16 residues. CDR3 nucleotide sequence: TGTGCCAGTACGGACAGGGGGCGAGGTCTCAATCAGCCCCAGCATTTT. It encodes CASTDRGRGLNQPQHF.

The V gene is TRBV4-3, the J gene TRBJ2-1; TRBD2 aligns across 9 bases. V was clipped by 4 bases and J by 0 bases; unmatched bases: 4. The CDR3 covers 16 residues. Germline V gene data show CDR1 as LGHNA and CDR2 as YSLEER. The CDR3 DNA reads TGCGCCAGCAGCCCCCATAGCGGGAGCTCCTACAATGAGCAGTTCTTC. Residues: CASSPHSGSSYNEQFF.

V usage is TRBV7-9 and J usage is TRBJ2-2, with a weak D call TRBD2 (5 bases). The V gene's germline CDR1 is SEHNR and CDR2 FQNEAQ (reference sequence). The CDR3 has 13 residues. V lost 3 bases, J lost 7 bases, and 9 bases lay in between. The CDR3 loop reads CASSLTGDGELFF. As DNA, the CDR3 is TGTGCCAGCAGCTTGACCGGGGACGGGGAGCTGTTTTTT.

The rearrangement uses TRBV4-2 and TRBJ2-1; 10 nucleotides match TRBD2. J was trimmed by 5 bases and V by 5 bases; bases with no gene match: 6. This CDR3 contains 15 residues. Germline V gives CDR1 LGHNA, CDR2 YNFKEQ. CDR3 coding DNA: TGTGCCAGCAGCATACTAGCGGGAATCGACAATGAGCAGTTCTTC. The encoded protein is CASSILAGIDNEQFF.

The rearrangement uses TRBV19 and TRBJ2-1, with 7 bases identical to TRBD2. Losses at the gene ends were 1 base for V and 2 bases for J; bases not matched to a gene: 5. The CDR3 spans 16 residues. The germline V gene encodes CDR1 LNHDA and CDR2 SQIVND (reference sequence). The CDR3 DNA is TGTGCCAGTAGTATAGGAGGAGCGGGGCCCTACAATGAGCAGTTCTTC. Protein sequence: CASSIGGAGPYNEQFF.

V gene TRBV5-1 combines with J gene TRBJ2-7; 7 positions agree with TRBD1. Trimming removed 0 bases from V and 3 bases from J; junction bases left unmatched: 0. From germline, CDR1 is SGHRS and CDR2 YFSETQ. The length of the CDR3 is 13 residues. CDR3 residues: CASSLGTGYEQYV. The CDR3 coding sequence is TGCGCCAGCAGCTTGGGGACAGGCTACGAGCAGTACGTC.

This clone was counted between two and nine times. The CDR3 DNA reads as TGTGCCAGTAGCCAGAATAGCAATCAGCCCCAGCATTTT. It yields the protein CASSQNSNQPQHF. The chain has TRBV19 and TRBJ1-5; D is uncertain. V was trimmed by 6 bases and J by 0 bases, leaving 6 bases between them. CDR1 and CDR2 (germline): LNHDA, SQIVND (reference sequence). This CDR3 region has 13 residues.

To note about this clone: Germline is not matched at one junction end, which may reflect a read error. V is TRBV2 and J is TRBJ2-4; D might be TRBD2 (6 bases). CDR1 is SNHLY, CDR2 FYNNEI, per germline. The CDR3 covers 17 residues. DNA of the CDR3: TGTGCCAGCATTGAAAGGGTTCGGGAGTGGGGCAAAAACATTCAGTACTTC. Its protein is CASIERVREWGKNIQYF.

This chain uses TRBV9 with TRBJ2-7, with 7 bases aligning to TRBD2. This CDR3 comprises 16 residues. J gave up 5 bases and V 5 bases, and 16 bases lay outside the gene matches. The V gene's germline CDR1 is SGDLS and CDR2 YYNGEE. CDR3 region: CASSPPTAGDFHEQYF. The CDR3 nucleotides read TGTGCCAGCAGTCCTCCAACCGCGGGAGATTTCCACGAGCAGTACTTC. Together with reference TRBV9 and TRBJ2-7, the CDR3 gives the full variable domain: DSGVTQTPKHLITATGQRVTLRCSPRSGDLSVYWYQQSLDQGLQFLIQYYNGEERAKGNILERFSAQQFPDLHSELNLSSLELGDSALYFCASSPPTAGDFHEQYFGPGTRLTVT.

Note on this clone: Other DNA sequences in this sample translate to the same CDR3. The CDR3 region is CASSVEGEGYGYTF. As DNA, the CDR3 is TGTGCCAGCAGCGTAGAAGGGGAAGGATATGGCTACACCTTC. The chain links TRBV9 to TRBJ1-2, with a possible D match to TRBD1 (5 bases). The CDR3 contains 14 residues. Deletions cut 0 bases from V and 5 bases from J, with 11 bases between. Germline loops: CDR1 SGDLS, CDR2 YYNGEE.

The gene calls are TRBV5-3 and TRBJ2-5, with 10 nucleotides matching TRBD2. TRBV5-3 falls under the ORF class, with uncertain function. V dropped 4 bases and J dropped 5; count of bases not matched to a gene: 2. CDR3 length equals 13 residues. CDR3: CARSKLAGETQYF. In DNA form, the CDR3 reads TGTGCCAGAAGCAAACTAGCGGGGGAGACCCAGTACTTC.

V gene TRBV5-1 combines with J gene TRBJ1-2; D is possibly TRBD1 (5 bases). Trimming stripped 3 bases from V and 4 bases from J, with 19 bases between. The CDR3 spans 16 residues. CDR1 SGHRS and CDR2 YFSETQ come from the germline V gene. The CDR3 DNA follows: TGCGCCAGCAGCTCGGGGGGAGAGGACGTTCTCTATGGCTACACCTTC. Encoded protein: CASSSGGEDVLYGYTF.

This chain uses TRBV5-1 with TRBJ2-7, with 7 bases aligning to TRBD1. The V and J ends lost 4 bases and 3 bases, in that order; junction bases with no gene match: 7. The CDR3 loop spans 14 amino acids. Germline V CDR1 and CDR2: SGHRS, YFSETQ. The CDR3 DNA is TGCGCCAGCAGCCCCGGGACAGCATTCTACGAGCAGTACGTC. It translates to CASSPGTAFYEQYV.

This chain links TRBV5-8 with TRBJ2-1; D not resolved. The CDR3 runs 10 residues. The germline gives CDR1 SGHTS, CDR2 YDEGEE. The V gene lost 4 bases and the J gene lost 12 bases, with 8 bases spanning the gap. This CDR3 reads CASSLSGQFF. The CDR3 DNA sequence: TGTGCCAGCAGCCTGTCAGGGCAGTTCTTC.

The J gene is TRBJ2-7, the V gene TRBV2; the match to TRBD2 covers 13 bases. Losses at the gene ends were 9 bases for V and 4 bases for J; bases not matched to a gene: 9. Germline CDR1 is SNHLY and CDR2 is FYNNEI. This CDR3 has 15 amino acids. This chain's CDR3 is CARGGEGLAGYEQYF. The CDR3 nucleotides read TGTGCCAGAGGGGGGGAGGGACTAGCGGGATACGAGCAGTACTTC.

The chain recombines TRBV4-1 with TRBJ1-4; unclear D gene. Looked up from germline, CDR1 is MGHRA and CDR2 is YSYEKL. The CDR3 consists of 17 residues. Between the trimmed V and J ends, which lost 2 bases and 0 bases, there was a span of 13 bases. DNA for the CDR3: TGCGCCAGCAGCCAACTGGCGGCTGCCTCAACTAATGAAAAACTGTTTTTT. Its translation: CASSQLAAASTNEKLFF.